The rows below give T cell receptor beta chains drawn from one sample of a study of T cell changes during pregnancy in multiple sclerosis. Only in-frame clones appear in the TCRdb table, and some are missing; sequencing was by immunoSEQ multiplex PCR. The table records about 36,000 clones, approximately 90% of them present only once. The source was CD4+ T cells from peripheral blood mononuclear cells, collected after pregnancy. The receptor source for this set is a female donor with multiple sclerosis, enrolled in a pregnancy study. Both conserved end residues are part of each CDR3. Size tells how often a clone was seen (once, few, many) or the class of an expanded clone, and some rows leave it out.

TRBV19	-	TRBJ2-7	CASSIVGSLAGARAYEQYF
TRBV9	-	TRBJ1-4	CASSGREGATNEKLFF
TRBV7-9	-	TRBJ1-4	CASSLGPGQSKLFF
TRBV5-1	-	TRBJ2-2	CASSQNRGYNGELFF
TRBV7-8	once	TRBJ1-2	CASSLGIPGQGYGYTF
TRBV2	-	TRBJ2-7	CASSEPFRNSYEQYF
TRBV28	-	TRBJ2-2	CASTIRTGRGAGELFF
TRBV7-9	once	TRBJ2-1	CASSLEGSYWGRQEEQFF
TRBV15	-	TRBJ1-4	CATSRDKRAEKLFF
TRBV7-2	once	TRBJ2-7	CASSRLQREDEQYF
TRBV28	-	TRBJ2-2	CASPGNTGELFF